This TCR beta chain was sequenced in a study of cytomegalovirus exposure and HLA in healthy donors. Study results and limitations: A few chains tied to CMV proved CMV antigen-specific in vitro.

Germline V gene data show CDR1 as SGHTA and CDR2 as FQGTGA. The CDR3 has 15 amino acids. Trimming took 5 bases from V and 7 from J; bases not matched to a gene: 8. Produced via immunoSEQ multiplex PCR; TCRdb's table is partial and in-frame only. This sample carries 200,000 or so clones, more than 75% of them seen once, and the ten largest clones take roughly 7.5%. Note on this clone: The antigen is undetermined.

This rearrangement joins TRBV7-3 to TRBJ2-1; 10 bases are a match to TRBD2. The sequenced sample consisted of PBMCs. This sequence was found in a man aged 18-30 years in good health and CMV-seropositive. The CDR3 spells CASSGAGGPRNEQFF. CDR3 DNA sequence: TGTGCCAGCAGCGGAGCGGGAGGGCCTCGGAATGAGCAGTTCTTC.